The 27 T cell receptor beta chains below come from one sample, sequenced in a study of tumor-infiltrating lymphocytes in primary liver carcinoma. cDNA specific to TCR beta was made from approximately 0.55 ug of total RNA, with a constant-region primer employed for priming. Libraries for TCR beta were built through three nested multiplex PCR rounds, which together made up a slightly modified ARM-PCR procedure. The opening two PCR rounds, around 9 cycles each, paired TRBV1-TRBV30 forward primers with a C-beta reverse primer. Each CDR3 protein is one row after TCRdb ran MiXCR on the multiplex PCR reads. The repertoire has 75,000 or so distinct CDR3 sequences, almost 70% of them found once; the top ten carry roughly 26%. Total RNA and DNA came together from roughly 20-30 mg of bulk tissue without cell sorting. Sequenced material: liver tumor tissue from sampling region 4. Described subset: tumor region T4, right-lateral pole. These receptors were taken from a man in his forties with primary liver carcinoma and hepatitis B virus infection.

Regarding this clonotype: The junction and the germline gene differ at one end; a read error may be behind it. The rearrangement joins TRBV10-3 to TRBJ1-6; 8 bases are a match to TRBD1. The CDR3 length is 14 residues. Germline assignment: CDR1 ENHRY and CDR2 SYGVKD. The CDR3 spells CAFRYDRGGSPLHF. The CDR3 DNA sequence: TGTGCCTTCAGGTACGACAGGGGAGGATCACCCCTCCACTTT.

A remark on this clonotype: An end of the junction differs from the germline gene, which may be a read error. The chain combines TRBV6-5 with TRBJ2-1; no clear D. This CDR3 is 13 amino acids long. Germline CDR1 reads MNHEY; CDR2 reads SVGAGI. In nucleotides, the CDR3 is TGTGCCAGTAGTTACACTGGCAACGATGAGCAGTTCTTC. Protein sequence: CASSYTGNDEQFF.

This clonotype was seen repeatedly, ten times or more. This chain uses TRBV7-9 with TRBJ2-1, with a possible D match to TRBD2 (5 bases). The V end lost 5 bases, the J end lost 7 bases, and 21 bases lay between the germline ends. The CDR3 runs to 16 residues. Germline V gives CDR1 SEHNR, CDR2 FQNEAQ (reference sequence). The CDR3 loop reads CASSPFEGVSGNEQFF. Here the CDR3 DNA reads TGTGCCAGCAGCCCGTTCGAGGGTGTGTCGGGGAATGAGCAGTTCTTC.

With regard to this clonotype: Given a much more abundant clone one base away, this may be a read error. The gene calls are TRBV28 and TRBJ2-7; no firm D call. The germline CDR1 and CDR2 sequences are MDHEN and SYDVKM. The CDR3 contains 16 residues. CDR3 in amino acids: CASRAASGGRSYEEYF. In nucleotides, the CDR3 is TGTGCCAGCAGGGCTGCCTCCGGCGGACGCTCCTACGAGGAGTACTTC. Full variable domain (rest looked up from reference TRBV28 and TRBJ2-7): DVKVTQSSRYLVKRTGEKVFLECVQDMDHENMFWYRQDPGLGLRLIYFSYDVKMKEKGDIPEGYSVSREKKERFSLILESASTNQTSMYLCASRAASGGRSYEEYFGPGTRLTVT.

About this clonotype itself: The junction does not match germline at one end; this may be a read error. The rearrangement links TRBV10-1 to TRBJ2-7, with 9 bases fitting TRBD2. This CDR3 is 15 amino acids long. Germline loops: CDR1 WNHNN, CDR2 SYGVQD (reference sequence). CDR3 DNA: TGCGCCAGCAGTGACGAGCGGGGGGCAAGCTACGAGCATTACTTC. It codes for CASSDERGASYEHYF.

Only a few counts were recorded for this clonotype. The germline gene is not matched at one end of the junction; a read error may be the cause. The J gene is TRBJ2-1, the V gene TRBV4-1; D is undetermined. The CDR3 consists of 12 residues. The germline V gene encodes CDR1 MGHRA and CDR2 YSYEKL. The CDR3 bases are TGCGCCAGCAACCAAGAGAACAATGAGCAGTTCTTC. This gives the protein CASNQENNEQFF.

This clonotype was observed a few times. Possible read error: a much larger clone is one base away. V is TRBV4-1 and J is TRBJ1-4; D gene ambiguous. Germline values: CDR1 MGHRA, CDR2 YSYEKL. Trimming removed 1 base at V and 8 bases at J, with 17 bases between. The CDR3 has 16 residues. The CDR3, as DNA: TGCGCCAGCAGCCAAGTACCCGGGATCGGAAACGAAAAACTGTTTTTT. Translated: CASSQVPGIGNEKLFF.

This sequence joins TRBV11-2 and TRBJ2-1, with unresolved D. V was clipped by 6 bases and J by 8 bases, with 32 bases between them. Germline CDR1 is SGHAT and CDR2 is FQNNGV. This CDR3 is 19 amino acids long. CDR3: CASSRAIRILTRVQDEQFF. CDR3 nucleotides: TGTGCCAGCAGTCGCGCAATCCGCATCCTGACAAGAGTCCAGGATGAGCAGTTCTTC.

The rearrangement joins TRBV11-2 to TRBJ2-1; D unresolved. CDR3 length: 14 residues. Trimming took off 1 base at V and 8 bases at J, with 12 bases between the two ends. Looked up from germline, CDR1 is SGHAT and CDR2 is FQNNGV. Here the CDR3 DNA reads TGTGCCAGCAGCTTAGTCGCGTGTTACGATGAGCAGTTCTTC. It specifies CASSLVACYDEQFF.

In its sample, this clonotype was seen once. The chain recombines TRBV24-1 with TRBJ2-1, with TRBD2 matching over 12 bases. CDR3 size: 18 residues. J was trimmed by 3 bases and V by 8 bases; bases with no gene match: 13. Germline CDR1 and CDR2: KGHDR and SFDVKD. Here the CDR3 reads CATNDLVTSGGYYNEQFF. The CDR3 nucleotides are TGTGCCACCAATGACCTAGTGACTAGCGGGGGATACTACAATGAGCAGTTCTTC.

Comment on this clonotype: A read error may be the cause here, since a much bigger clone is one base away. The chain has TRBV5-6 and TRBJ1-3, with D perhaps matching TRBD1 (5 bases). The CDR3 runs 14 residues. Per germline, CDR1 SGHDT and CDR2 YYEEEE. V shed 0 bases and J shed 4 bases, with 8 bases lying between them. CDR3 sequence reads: CASSLEGTGNTIYF. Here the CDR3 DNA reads TGTGCCAGCAGCTTGGAAGGGACGGGAAACACCATATATTTT.

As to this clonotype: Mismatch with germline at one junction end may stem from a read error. CDR3 region: CANSSRPGGRIYELFF. DNA for the CDR3: TGTGCCAACAGCTCGCGCCCCGGCGGGAGGATCTATGAGCTGTTCTTC. The J gene is TRBJ2-1, the V gene TRBV11-2; 8 bases are shared with TRBD2. CDR1 is SGHAT and CDR2 is FQNNGV in the germline V gene. The CDR3 is 16 residues long.

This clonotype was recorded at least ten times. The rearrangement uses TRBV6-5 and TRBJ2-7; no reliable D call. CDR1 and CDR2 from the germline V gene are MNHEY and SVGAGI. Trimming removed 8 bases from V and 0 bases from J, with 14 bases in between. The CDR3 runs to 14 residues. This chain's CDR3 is CASSPAADSYEQYF. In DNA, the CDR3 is TGTGCCAGCTCCCCCGCGGCAGACTCCTACGAGCAGTACTTC.

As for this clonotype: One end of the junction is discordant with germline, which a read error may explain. The CDR3 bases are TGTGCCAGCAGCCAAGGTCTTAGATCCTACAATAAGCAGTCCTTC. It specifies CASSQGLRSYNKQSF. The chain links TRBV14 to TRBJ2-1, with D unclear. Germline assignment: CDR1 SGHDN and CDR2 FVKESK. The length of the CDR3 is 15 residues.

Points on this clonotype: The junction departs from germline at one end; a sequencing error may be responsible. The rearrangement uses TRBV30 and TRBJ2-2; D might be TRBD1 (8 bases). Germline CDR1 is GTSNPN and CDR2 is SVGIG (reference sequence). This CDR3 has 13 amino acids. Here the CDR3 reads CAMDREGTGELFF. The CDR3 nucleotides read TGTGCCATGGACAGGGAGGGCACCGGGGAGCTGTTCTTT.

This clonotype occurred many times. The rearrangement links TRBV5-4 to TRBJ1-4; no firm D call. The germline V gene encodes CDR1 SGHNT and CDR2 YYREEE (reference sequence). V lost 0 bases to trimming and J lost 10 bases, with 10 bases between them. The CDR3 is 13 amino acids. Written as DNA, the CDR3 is TGTGCCAGCAGCTTGGAGTCGGAGGGAAAACTGTTTTTT. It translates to CASSLESEGKLFF.

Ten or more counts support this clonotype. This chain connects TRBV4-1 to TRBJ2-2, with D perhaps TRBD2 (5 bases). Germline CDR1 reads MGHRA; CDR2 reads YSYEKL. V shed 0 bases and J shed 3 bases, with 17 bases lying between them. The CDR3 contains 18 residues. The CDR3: CASSQDPLRGADTGELFF. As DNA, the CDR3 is TGCGCCAGCAGCCAAGATCCCCTTCGGGGAGCGGACACCGGGGAGCTGTTTTTT.

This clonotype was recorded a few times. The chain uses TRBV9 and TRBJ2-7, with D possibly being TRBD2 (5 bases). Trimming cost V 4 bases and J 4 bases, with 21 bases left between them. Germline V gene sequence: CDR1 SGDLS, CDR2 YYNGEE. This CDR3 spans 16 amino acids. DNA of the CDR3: TGTGCCAGCAGCTTCAATCCGGGGAGTGTGTTTTACGAGCAGTACTTC. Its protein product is CASSFNPGSVFYEQYF.

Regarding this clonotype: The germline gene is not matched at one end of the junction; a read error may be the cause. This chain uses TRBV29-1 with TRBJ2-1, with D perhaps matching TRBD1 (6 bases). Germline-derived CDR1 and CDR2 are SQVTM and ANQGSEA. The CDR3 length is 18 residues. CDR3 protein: CNVDNSRRIRGSYNEQFF. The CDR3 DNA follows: TGCAACGTTGATAATAGCAGGAGAATCAGGGGCTCCTACAATGAGCAGTTCTTC.

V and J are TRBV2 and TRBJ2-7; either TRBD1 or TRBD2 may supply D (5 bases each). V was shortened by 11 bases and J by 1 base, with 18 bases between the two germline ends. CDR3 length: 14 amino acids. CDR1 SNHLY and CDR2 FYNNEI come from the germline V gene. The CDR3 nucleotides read TGTGCCTGTCGCCCTACTAGGGGATCCTACGAGCAGTACTTC. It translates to CACRPTRGSYEQYF.

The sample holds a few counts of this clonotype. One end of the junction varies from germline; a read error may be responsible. CDR3 in DNA: TGCGCCGGCAGTTCTAGCGGGAGTGTGAACACCGGGGAGCCGTTTTTT. Translating it yields CAGSSSGSVNTGEPFF. This chain connects TRBV5-1 to TRBJ2-2; 10 bases are a match to TRBD2. CDR3 size: 16 residues. Germline assignment: CDR1 SGHRS and CDR2 YFSETQ.

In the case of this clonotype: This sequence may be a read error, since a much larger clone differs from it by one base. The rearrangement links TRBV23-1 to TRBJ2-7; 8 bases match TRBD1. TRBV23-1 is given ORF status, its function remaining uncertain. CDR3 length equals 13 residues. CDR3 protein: CANSQSRLRQGRF. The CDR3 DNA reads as TGCGCCAACAGTCAATCCCGGCTAAGACAGGGGCGCTTC.

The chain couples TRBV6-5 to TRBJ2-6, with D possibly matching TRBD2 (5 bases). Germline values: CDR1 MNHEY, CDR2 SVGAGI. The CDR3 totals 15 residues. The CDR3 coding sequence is TGTACCCCCCCACTCGGAGGCTCTGGGGCCAACGTCCTGACTTTC. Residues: CTPPLGGSGANVLTF.

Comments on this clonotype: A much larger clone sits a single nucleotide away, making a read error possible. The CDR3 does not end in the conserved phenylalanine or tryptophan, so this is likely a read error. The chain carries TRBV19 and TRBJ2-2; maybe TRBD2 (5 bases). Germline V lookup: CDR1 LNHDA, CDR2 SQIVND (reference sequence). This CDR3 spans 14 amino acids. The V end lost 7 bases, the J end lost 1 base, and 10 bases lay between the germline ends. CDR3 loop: CASIRTVNTGELFY. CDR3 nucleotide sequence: TGTGCCAGTATTCGGACTGTGAACACCGGGGAGCTGTTTTAT.

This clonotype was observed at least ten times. The CDR3 loop reads CAWSVWSSNTGELFF. The DNA for the CDR3 is TGTGCCTGGAGTGTTTGGTCCTCGAACACCGGGGAGCTGTTTTTT. The chain carries TRBV30 and TRBJ2-2; D call uncertain. There are 15 residues in the CDR3. Per germline, CDR1 GTSNPN and CDR2 SVGIG (reference sequence). Trimming pared 0 bases from V and 0 bases from J, leaving 8 bases between.

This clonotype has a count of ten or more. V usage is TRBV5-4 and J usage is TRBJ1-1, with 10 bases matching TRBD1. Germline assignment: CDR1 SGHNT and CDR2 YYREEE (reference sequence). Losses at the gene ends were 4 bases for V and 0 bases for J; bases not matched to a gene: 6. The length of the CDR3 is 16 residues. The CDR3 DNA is TGTGCCAGCAGCCTTTGGACAGGGGGGATGAACACTGAAGCTTTCTTT. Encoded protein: CASSLWTGGMNTEAFF.

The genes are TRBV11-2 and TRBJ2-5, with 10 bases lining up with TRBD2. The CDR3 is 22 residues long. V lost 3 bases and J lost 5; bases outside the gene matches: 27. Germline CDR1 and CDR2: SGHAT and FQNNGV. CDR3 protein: CASSLGFSSGSSKPMDWETQYF. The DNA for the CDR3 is TGTGCCAGCAGCTTGGGGTTTTCTAGCGGGAGCTCCAAACCAATGGATTGGGAGACCCAGTACTTC.